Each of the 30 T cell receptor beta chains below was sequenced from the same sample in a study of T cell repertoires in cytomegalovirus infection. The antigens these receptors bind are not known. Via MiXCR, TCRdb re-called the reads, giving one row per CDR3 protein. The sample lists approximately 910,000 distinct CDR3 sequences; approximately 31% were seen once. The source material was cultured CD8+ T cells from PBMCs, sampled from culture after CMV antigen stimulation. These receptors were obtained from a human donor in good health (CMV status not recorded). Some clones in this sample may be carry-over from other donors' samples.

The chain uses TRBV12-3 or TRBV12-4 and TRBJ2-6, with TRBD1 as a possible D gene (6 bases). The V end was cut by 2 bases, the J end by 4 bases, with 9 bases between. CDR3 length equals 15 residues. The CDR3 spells CASSLTGPGANVLTF. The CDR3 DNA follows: TGTGCCAGCAGTTTAACAGGGCCCGGGGCCAACGTCCTGACTTTC.

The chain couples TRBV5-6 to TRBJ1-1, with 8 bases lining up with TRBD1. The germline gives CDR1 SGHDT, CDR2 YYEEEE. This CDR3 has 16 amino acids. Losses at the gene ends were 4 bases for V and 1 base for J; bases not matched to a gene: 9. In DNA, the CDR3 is TGTGCCAGCAGCCCAGTTACCGGGACAGGGAACACTGAAGCTTTCTTT. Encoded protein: CASSPVTGTGNTEAFF.

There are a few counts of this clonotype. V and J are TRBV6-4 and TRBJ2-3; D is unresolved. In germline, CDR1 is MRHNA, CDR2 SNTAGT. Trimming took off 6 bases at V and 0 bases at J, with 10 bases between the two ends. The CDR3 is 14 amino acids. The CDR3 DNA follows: TGTGCCAGCAGCTTGACTTACAGCACAGATACGCAGTATTTT. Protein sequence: CASSLTYSTDTQYF.

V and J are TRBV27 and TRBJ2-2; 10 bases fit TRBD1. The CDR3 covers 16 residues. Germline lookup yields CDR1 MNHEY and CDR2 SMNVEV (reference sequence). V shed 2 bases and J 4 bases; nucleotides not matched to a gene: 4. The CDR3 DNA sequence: TGTGCCAGCAGTTTAGGGAGGACAGGGGGCACCGGGGAGCTGTTTTTT. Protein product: CASSLGRTGGTGELFF.

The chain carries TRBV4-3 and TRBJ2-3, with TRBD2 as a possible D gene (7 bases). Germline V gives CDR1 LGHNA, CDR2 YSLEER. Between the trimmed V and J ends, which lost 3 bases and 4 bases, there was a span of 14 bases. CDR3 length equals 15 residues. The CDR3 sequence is CASSHTEGGSDTQYF. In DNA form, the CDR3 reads TGCGCCAGCAGCCACACCGAGGGGGGGTCAGATACGCAGTATTTT.

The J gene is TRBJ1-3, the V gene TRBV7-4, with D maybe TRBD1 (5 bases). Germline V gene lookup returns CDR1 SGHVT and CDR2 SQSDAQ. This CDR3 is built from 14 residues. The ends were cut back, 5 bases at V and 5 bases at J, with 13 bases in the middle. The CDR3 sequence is CASSAWDLRNTIYF. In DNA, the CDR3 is TGTGCCAGCAGCGCCTGGGACCTCCGAAACACCATATATTTT.

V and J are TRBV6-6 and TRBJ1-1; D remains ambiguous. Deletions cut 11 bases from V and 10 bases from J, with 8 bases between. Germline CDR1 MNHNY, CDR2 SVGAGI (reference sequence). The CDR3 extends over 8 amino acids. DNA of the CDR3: TGTGCCGGGCTAGGAGCTTTCTTT. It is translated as CAGLGAFF.

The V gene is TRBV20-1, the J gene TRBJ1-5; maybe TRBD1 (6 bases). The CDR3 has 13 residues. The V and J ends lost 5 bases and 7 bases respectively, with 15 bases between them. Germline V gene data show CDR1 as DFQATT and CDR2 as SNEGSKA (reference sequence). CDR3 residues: CSAWGEGGQPQHF. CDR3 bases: TGCAGTGCTTGGGGGGAGGGGGGACAGCCCCAGCATTTT.

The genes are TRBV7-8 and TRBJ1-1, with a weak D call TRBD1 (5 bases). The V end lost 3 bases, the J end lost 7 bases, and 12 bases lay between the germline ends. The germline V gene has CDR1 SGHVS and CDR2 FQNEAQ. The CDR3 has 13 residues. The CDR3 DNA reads TGTGCCAGCAGCTTGGGCAGGGTCGGTGAAGCTTTCTTT. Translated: CASSLGRVGEAFF.

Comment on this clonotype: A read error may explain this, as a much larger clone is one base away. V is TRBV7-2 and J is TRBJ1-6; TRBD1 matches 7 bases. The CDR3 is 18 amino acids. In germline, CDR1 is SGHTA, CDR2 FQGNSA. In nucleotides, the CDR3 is TGTGTCAGCAGCTCATGGGGGACAGAAGACTCCTATAATTCACCCCTCCACTTT. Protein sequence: CVSSSWGTEDSYNSPLHF. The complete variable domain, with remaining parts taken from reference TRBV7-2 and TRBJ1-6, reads GAGVSQSPSNKVTEKGKDVELRCDPISGHTALYWYRQSLGQGLEFLIYFQGNSAPDKSGLPSDRFSAERTGGSVSTLTIQRTQQEDSAVYLCVSSSWGTEDSYNSPLHFGNGTRLTVT.

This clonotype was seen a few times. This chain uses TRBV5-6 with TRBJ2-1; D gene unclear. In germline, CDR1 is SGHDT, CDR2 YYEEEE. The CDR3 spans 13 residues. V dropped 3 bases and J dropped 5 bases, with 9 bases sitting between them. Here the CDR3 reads CASSYLSDNEQFF. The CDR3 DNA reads TGTGCCAGCAGCTATCTTTCGGACAATGAGCAGTTCTTC.

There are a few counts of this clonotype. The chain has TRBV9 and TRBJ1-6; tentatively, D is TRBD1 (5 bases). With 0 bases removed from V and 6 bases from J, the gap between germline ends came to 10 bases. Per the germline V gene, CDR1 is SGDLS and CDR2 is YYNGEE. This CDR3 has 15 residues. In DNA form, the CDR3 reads TGTGCCAGCAGCGTAGACCCAGGGTCTAATTCACCCCTCCACTTT. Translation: CASSVDPGSNSPLHF.

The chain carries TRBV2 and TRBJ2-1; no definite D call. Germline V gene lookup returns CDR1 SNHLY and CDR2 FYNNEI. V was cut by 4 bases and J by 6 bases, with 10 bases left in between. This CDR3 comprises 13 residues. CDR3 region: CASSGVGLNEQFF. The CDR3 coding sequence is TGTGCCAGCAGTGGAGTAGGGCTCAATGAGCAGTTCTTC. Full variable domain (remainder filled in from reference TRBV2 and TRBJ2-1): EPEVTQTPSHQVTQMGQEVILRCVPISNHLYFYWYRQILGQKVEFLVSFYNNEISEKSEIFDDQFSVERPDGSNFTLKIRSTKLEDSAMYFCASSGVGLNEQFFGPGTRLTVL.

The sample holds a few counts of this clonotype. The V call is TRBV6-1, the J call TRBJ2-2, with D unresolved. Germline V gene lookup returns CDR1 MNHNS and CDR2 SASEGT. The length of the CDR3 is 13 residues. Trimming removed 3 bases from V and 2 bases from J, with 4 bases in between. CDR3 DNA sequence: TGTGCCAGCAGTGATATAAACACCGGGGAGCTGTTTTTT. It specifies CASSDINTGELFF.

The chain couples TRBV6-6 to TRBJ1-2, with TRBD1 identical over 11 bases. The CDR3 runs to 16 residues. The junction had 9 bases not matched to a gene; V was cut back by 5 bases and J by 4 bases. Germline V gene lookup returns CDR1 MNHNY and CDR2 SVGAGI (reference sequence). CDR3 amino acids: CASSKKRDRGTYGYTF. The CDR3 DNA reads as TGTGCCAGCAGTAAAAAGAGGGACAGGGGGACCTATGGCTACACCTTC.

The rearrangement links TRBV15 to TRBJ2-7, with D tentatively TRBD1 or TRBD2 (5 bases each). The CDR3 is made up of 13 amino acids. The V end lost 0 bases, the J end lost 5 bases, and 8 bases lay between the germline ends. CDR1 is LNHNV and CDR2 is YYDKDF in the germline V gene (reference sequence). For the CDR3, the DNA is TGTGCCACCAGCAGAGAGGGGGTCGACGAGCAGTACGTC. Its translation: CATSREGVDEQYV.

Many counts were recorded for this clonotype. The CDR3 DNA reads as TGTGCCAGCAGCCGACCGGCTGGGAACACTGAAGCTTTCTTT. This sequence encodes CASSRPAGNTEAFF. This rearrangement joins TRBV7-2 to TRBJ1-1; D not resolved. The ends were cut back, 5 bases at V and 1 base at J, with 11 bases in the middle. The CDR3 loop spans 14 amino acids. From germline, CDR1 is SGHTA and CDR2 FQGNSA.

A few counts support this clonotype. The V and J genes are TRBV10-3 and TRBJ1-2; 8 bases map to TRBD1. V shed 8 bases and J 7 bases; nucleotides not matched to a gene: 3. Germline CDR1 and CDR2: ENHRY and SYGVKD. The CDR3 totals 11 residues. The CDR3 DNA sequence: TGTGCCATCCAGGGGGCTCGTGGCTACACCTTC. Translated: CAIQGARGYTF.

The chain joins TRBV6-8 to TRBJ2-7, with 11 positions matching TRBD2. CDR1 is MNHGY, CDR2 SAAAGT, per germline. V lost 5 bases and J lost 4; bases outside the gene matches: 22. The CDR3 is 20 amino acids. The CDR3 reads CASSLLGATVTSGDPYEQYF. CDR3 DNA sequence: TGTGCCAGCAGTCTACTAGGGGCTACAGTGACTAGCGGGGACCCGTACGAGCAGTACTTC.

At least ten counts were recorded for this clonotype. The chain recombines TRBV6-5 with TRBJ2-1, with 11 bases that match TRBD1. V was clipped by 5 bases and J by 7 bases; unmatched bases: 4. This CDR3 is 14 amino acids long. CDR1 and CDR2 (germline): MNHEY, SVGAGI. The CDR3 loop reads CASSPWDRGNEQFF. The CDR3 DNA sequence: TGTGCCAGCAGTCCCTGGGACAGGGGGAATGAGCAGTTCTTC.

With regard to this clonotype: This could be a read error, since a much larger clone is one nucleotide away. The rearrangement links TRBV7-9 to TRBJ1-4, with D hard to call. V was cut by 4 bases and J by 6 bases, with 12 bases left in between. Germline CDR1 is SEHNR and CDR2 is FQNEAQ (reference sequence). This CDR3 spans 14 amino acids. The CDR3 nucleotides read TGTGCCAGCAGCTCAGAAGAAGCGGATGAAAAACTGTTTTTT. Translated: CASSSEEADEKLFF. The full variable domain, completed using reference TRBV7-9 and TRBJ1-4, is DTGVSQNPRHKITKRGQNVTFRCDPISEHNRLYWYRQTLGQGPEFLTYFQNEAQLEKSRLLSDRFSAERPKGSFSTLEIQRTEQGDSAMYLCASSSEEADEKLFFGSGTQLSVL.

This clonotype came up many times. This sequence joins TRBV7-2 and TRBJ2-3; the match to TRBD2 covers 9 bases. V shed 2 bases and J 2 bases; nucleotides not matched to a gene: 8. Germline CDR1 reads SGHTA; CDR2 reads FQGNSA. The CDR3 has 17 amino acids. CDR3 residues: CASSLPGLARITDTQYF. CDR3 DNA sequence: TGTGCCAGCAGCTTACCAGGACTAGCGAGAATCACAGATACGCAGTATTTT.

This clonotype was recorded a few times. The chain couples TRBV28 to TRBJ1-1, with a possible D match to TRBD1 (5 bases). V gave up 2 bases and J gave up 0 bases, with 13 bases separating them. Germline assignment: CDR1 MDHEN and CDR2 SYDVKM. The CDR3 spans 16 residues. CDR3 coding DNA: TGTGCCAGCAGTTTAGAAGGGGAAAGGATGAACACTGAAGCTTTCTTT. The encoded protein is CASSLEGERMNTEAFF.

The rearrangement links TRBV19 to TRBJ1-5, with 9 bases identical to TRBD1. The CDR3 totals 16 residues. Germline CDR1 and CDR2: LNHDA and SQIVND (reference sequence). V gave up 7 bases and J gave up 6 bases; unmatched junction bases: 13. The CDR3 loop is CASKPHPRTGVQPQHF. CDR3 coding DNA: TGTGCCAGTAAGCCCCATCCAAGGACAGGGGTTCAGCCCCAGCATTTT.

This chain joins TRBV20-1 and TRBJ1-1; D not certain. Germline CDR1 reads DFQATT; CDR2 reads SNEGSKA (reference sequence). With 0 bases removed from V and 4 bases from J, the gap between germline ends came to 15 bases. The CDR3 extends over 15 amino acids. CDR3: CSARDRKEMSTEAFF. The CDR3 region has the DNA TGCAGTGCTAGAGATAGGAAGGAAATGAGCACTGAAGCTTTCTTT.

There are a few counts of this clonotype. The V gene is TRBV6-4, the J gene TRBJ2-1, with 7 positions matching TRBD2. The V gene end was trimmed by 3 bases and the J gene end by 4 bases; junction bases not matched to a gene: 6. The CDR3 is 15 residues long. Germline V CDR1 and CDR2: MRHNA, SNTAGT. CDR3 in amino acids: CASSEVSGVYNEQFF. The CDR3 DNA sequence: TGTGCCAGCAGTGAGGTCAGCGGGGTTTACAATGAGCAGTTCTTC.

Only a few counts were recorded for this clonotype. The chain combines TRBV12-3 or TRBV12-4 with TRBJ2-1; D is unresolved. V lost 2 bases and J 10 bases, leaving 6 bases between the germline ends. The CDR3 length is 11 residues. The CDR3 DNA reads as TGTGCCAGCAGTTTAAGTTGGGAGCAGTTCTTC. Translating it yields CASSLSWEQFF.

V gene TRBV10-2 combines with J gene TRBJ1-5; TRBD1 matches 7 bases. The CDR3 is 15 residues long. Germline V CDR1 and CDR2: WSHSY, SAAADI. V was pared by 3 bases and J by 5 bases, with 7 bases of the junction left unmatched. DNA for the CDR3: TGCGCCAGCAGTGAAGGGGAACAGGGGTATCAGCCCCAGCATTTT. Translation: CASSEGEQGYQPQHF.

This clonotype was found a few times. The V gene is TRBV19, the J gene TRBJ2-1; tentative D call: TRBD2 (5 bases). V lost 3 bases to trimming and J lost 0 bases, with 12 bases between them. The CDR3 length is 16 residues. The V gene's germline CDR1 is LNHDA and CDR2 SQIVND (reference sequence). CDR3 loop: CASSIQRGSSYNEQFF. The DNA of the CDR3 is TGTGCCAGTAGTATTCAACGGGGAAGCTCCTACAATGAGCAGTTCTTC.

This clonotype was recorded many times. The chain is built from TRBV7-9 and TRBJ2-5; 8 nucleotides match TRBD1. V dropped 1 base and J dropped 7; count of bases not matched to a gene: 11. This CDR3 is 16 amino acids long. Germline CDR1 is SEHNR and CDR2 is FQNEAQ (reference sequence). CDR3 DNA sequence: TGTGCCAGCAGCTTAGAATGGGACAGGTCGAAGGTGACCCAGTACTTC. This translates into CASSLEWDRSKVTQYF. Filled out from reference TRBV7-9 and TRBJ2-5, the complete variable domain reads DTGVSQNPRHKITKRGQNVTFRCDPISEHNRLYWYRQTLGQGPEFLTYFQNEAQLEKSRLLSDRFSAERPKGSFSTLEIQRTEQGDSAMYLCASSLEWDRSKVTQYFGPGTRLLVL.